A selection of T cell receptor beta chains follows, all from one sample in a study of blood T cell repertoires in COVID-19. Profiled with immunoSEQ multiplex PCR; TCRdb holds only in-frame clones, not every one. The sample carries about 160,000 clones, approximately 84% recorded once. Sequences were obtained from peripheral blood. The source of these receptors is a man aged 65 to 79 with acute or convalescent COVID-19. Each CDR3 is given without its conserved first and last residue.

V: TRBV29-1
J: TRBJ2-3
CDR3: SVGDLSGAGTDTQY

V: TRBV5-5
J: TRBJ2-5
CDR3: ASSLVGAEETQY

V: TRBV11-1
J: TRBJ2-1
CDR3: ASSLAARGADEQF

V: TRBV19
J: TRBJ2-7
CDR3: ASSLRVTYEQY

V: TRBV7-7
J: TRBJ2-5
CDR3: ASSLGSGKQETQY

V: TRBV28
J: TRBJ2-7
CDR3: ASSSGVYEQY

V: TRBV7-9
J: TRBJ2-7
CDR3: ASSLRGRDYGVPWQY

V: TRBV3-1/TRBV3-2
J: TRBJ1-6
CDR3: ASSSFQGSPLH

V: TRBV7-9
J: TRBJ1-5
CDR3: ASSAGTQNQPQH

V: TRBV15
J: TRBJ2-4
CDR3: ATSRDGQGLAKNIQY

V: TRBV11-1
J: TRBJ1-3
CDR3: ASGRNSGNTIY

V: TRBV28
J: TRBJ1-1
CDR3: ASRTGGARTEAF

V: TRBV10-2
J: TRBJ1-5
CDR3: ASSDGLGQPQH

V: TRBV15
J: TRBJ1-3
CDR3: ATSRDIADSGNTIY

V: TRBV5-1
J: TRBJ1-1
CDR3: ASSVGQGGTEAF

V: TRBV7-2
J: TRBJ2-3
CDR3: ASSFTGLAGTDTQY

V: TRBV7-6
J: TRBJ2-1
CDR3: ASSLEGARGQF

V: TRBV28
J: TRBJ2-5
CDR3: ASSLGLAGAPRGQETQY

V: TRBV5-4
J: TRBJ2-3
CDR3: ASSLELTADTQY